Listed here is a single T cell receptor (beta chain). The target of this receptor is not known. No base quality information exists; no much larger clone differs at one position. The time point label for this specimen denotes: about 28 days (+/-7) after the second vaccine dose. AZD1222 recipients with second doses at about 4 weeks or about 12 weeks were pooled, because spike-specific TCR depth and breadth did not differ between schedules. Samples from vaccinated people were obtained from the UK trials COV001 and COV002, which included a single-blind randomized controlled phase 2/3 trial of AZD1222 (ChAdOx1 nCoV-19) in healthy adults. For TCRbeta chain sequencing, PBMC samples were collected from trial participants at day 0 and at day 28 after the second dose. The CDR3 regions of human TCRbeta chains were analyzed by immunosequencing. Under the source paper's analysis protocol: TCRs in the repertoires were matched against a reference library of SARS-CoV-2-specific TCRs that had been generated with the MIRA antigen-specificity platform. Breadth was defined as the fraction of unique TCRs that were SARS-CoV-2-associated, and depth was defined as the fraction of total T cells that were SARS-CoV-2-associated. Each spike-specific TCR was assigned to its reactive spike region and to a CD4 or CD8 class using the MIRA data. Log10-transformed breadth and depth values were compared by one-way ANOVA with Sidak's multiple comparisons tests. TCRdb mirrors the immuneACCESS table, restricted to in-frame sequences. Some clones are absent from its copies; in checked studies, under half trace to an unresolved V gene, and the reason for the others is unknown. V, J and clone size are those of that table, while D and trimming were read from the DNA. The sample records over 150,000 clones, approximately 93% of which are singletons. 1% of the sample is held by the ten biggest clonotypes.

For CDR1 and CDR2, the germline V gene lists MNHNS and SASEGT. V lost 3 bases and J lost 6 bases, and the count of bases not matched to a germline gene is 14. The CDR3 runs 17 residues from the cysteine to the phenylalanine. The only DNA kept is the CDR3, 51 bases in frame from the first base. These data come from a study of T cell responses to AZD1222 COVID-19 vaccine (dated by TCRdb to about 2021). About the investigation overall: TCR sequencing covered roughly 230 trial participants: 207 given two doses of AZD1222 and 26 given two doses of MenACWY control vaccine. Trial participants were enrolled by age into 18-55, 56-69 and 70-plus year subgroups, with roughly 160, 29 and 62 TCR-sequenced participants respectively. The paper's findings and limits, for the study overall: In the small 56-69-year group, the increase in depth fell short of significance, most likely because of low power. Conclusions about previously exposed vaccinees were limited because only six AZD1222 recipients were SARS-CoV-2 seropositive at baseline. Participants were mostly white British, with more females than males. The authors suggested clonal diversity may have been underestimated. After two AZD1222 doses, both the breadth and the depth of spike-specific TCRs were significantly higher than at day 0 and than in MenACWY recipients. Because no day 14 peak-response samples were available, the repertoires could be characterized only after the peak T cell response. Nearly half of unique spike-specific TCRs reportedly recognized epitopes outside regions mutated in the B.1.351 and B.1.1.7 variants. CD4 TCRs associated with the vaccine covered the entire spike protein, and the dominant responses were in regions 160-218 and 743-854.

The rearranged chain carries TRBV6-1 and TRBJ1-2, with TRBD1 matching 9 junction bases. Sample: peripheral blood, taken 28 days after the second AZD1222 dose. This sequence originates from an adult who received the AZD1222 COVID-19 vaccine. CDR3 region: CASSEISWTGAFNGYTF. The bases read TGTGCCAGCAGTGAGATTTCGTGGACAGGGGCTTTCAATGGCTACACCTTC.